One and the same sample provided the 7 T cell receptor beta chains below, sequenced in a study of blood T cell repertoires in COVID-19. The data were produced by immunoSEQ multiplex PCR, yet TCRdb's version contains in-frame clones alone and is incomplete. The data show around 320,000 clones, with about nine tenths seen just once and roughly 2.3% held by the top ten. Sequenced sample: peripheral blood. These receptors were obtained from a man aged 18 to 30 with active or convalescent COVID-19.

This chain joins TRBV6-2 or TRBV6-3 and TRBJ1-5; D gene unclear. Trimming removed 2 bases from V and 8 bases from J, with 13 bases in between. CDR3 length equals 14 residues. CDR1 and CDR2 (germline): MNHEY, SVGEGT. CDR3: CASSYSGERKPQHF. CDR3 in DNA: TGTGCCAGCAGTTACAGTGGGGAGCGGAAGCCCCAGCATTTT.

The chain uses TRBV5-5 and TRBJ1-5, with D hard to call. This CDR3 is 14 amino acids long. The germline V gene has CDR1 SGHKS and CDR2 YYEKEE (reference sequence). V lost 2 bases, J lost 4 bases, and 10 bases lay in between. This CDR3 is CASSFLTTNQPQHF. The CDR3 coding sequence is TGTGCCAGCAGCTTTTTAACAACAAATCAGCCCCAGCATTTT.

This clone was found once. The J gene is TRBJ2-7, the V gene TRBV27; no firm D call. There are 16 residues in the CDR3. Trimming took off 4 bases at V and 2 bases at J, with 18 bases between the two ends. CDR1 and CDR2 (germline): MNHEY, SMNVEV (reference sequence). The CDR3 DNA sequence: TGTGCCAGCAGTTCCGCTACCGTCCCTTCCACCTACGAGCAGTACTTC. Amino acid sequence: CASSSATVPSTYEQYF.

The chain couples TRBV5-1 to TRBJ2-3; the match to TRBD2 covers 9 bases. Trimming took 2 bases from V and 4 from J; bases not matched to a gene: 5. This CDR3 has 15 residues. Germline assignment: CDR1 SGHRS and CDR2 YFSETQ. The CDR3: CASSLAGGFADTQYF. DNA of the CDR3: TGCGCCAGCAGCTTAGCGGGAGGATTTGCAGATACGCAGTATTTT.

As regards this clone: The sample holds other DNA sequences that translate to the same CDR3. The rearrangement links TRBV11-2 to TRBJ2-7; 8 bases line up with TRBD2. Germline assignment: CDR1 SGHAT and CDR2 FQNNGV. The CDR3 extends over 14 amino acids. V lost 1 base to trimming and J lost 3 bases; unmatched junction nucleotides: 2. Here the CDR3 reads CASSLGAGGYEQYF. Here the CDR3 DNA reads TGTGCCAGCAGCTTAGGGGCGGGGGGCTACGAGCAGTACTTC.

The chain recombines TRBV7-2 with TRBJ1-2; D may be TRBD1 (6 bases). Germline V CDR1 and CDR2: SGHTA, FQGNSA. This CDR3 comprises 11 residues. V lost 4 bases and J lost 8, with 8 bases in between. DNA of the CDR3: TGTGCCAGCAGCTGGGGGGGCGGCTACACCTTC. Translating it yields CASSWGGGYTF.

This clone is a singleton in its sample. CDR3 sequence: CASSSRDSAHLFF. The CDR3 bases are TGTGCCAGCAGCTCCCGAGACTCCGCGCACCTGTTTTTT. The chain combines TRBV11-2 with TRBJ1-4; no firm D call. V lost 4 bases to trimming and J lost 14 bases, with 17 bases between them. Germline V lookup: CDR1 SGHAT, CDR2 FQNNGV. This CDR3 is built from 13 residues.